This T cell receptor (beta chain) was observed in a study of blood T cell repertoires in COVID-19 (dated by TCRdb to 2018 to 2020). With respect to the entire study: Collaborator samples came from the United States, Italy and Spain and covered acute and convalescent phases of COVID-19. Subjects who had been exposed to COVID-19, were actively infected with it, or had recovered from it provided the deeply sampled blood TCRbeta repertoires that made up the dataset. Sample metadata almost always included a de-identified subject ID, COVID-19 status, age in years and sex. The samples were drawn from the first 160 participants of the ongoing ImmuneRACE study and from under 1,500 subjects provided by 6 global collaborators. The repertoires were released in a freely available public database meant as a resource for research on the immune response to SARS-CoV-2. The material from the prospective study consisted of cDNA or gDNA derived from T cells, B-cell-depleted T cells, or PBMCs. Where available, HLA class I and class II types were obtained from metadata supplied by the sample provider rather than from assay-based typing. Study-wide conclusions, independent of this receptor: The amount of clinical and demographic metadata varied by source and participant and was provided uncurated.

TCRbeta CDR3 regions were amplified from genomic DNA by means of the immunoSEQ Assay, a bias-controlled multiplex PCR. Concerning the study's data processing: The number of nucleated cells in each sample was estimated from the amplification of reference gene primers within the assay. To quantify the absolute abundance of each unique TCRbeta CDR3 rearrangement, sequence reads were collapsed and filtered. Productive Simpson clonality was computed per sample as the square root of Simpson's diversity index over productive rearrangements. TCRdb's version of the immuneACCESS table is confined to in-frame rearrangements and falls short of the full clone set. An unresolved V gene accounts for under half of the shortfall where checked; the remainder is of unknown origin. The DNA was the basis for D and trimming; V, J and clone size are from that table. Recorded for this sample are around 440,000 clones; around 88% of them occurred a single time. The top ten clones comprise around 12% of the sample.

In Seattle, one collaborating source enrolled patients while the infection was active and tracked those patients longitudinally over the course of disease. Each collaborating institution followed its own protocols to collect whole blood in K2EDTA tubes. Collaborator samples were shipped for TCRbeta analysis as frozen whole blood, isolated PBMCs, or DNA extracted from either sample type. This clone is a singleton in its sample. What antigen it recognizes has not been identified. Base quality data are lacking; no much larger clone is found one base away. Sequences MNHEY (CDR1) and SMNVEV (CDR2) are obtained from the germline V gene (reference sequence). Germline trimming: 5 bases from V, 5 bases from J; junction bases outside gene matches: 3. Inclusive of the bounding cysteine and phenylalanine, the CDR3 is 15 residues long. Of all the DNA, just the CDR3 is kept, 45 bases in frame from base 1.

Recombination joined TRBV27 with TRBJ2-1; 13 bases in the middle match TRBD2. The receptor's source is a woman between 45 and 60 years old with COVID-19, enrolled during active disease. The sequencing sample was made of peripheral blood. CDR3 region: CASSPGTSGNNEQFF. DNA sequence: TGTGCCAGCAGTCCCGGGACTAGCGGGAACAATGAGCAGTTCTTC.